The 16 T cell receptor beta chains presented below share a single source sample, sequenced in a study of T cell responses to AZD1222 COVID-19 vaccine. The protocol was immunoSEQ multiplex PCR, while the TCRdb copy is restricted to in-frame clones and leaves out a portion. In the table there are around 200,000 clones, about 90% of which are singletons. The sample consisted of peripheral blood, taken on day 0 of AZD1222 vaccination. The source is an adult in good health.

The CDR3 spells CACPRGHSNYGYTF. CDR3 nucleotide sequence: TGTGCCTGCCCACGGGGACATTCTAACTATGGCTACACCTTC. V is TRBV30 and J is TRBJ1-2, with a possible D match to TRBD1 (6 bases). Germline CDR1 reads GTSNPN; CDR2 reads SVGIG (reference sequence). V lost 6 bases, J lost 0 bases, and 14 bases lay in between. CDR3 length: 14 residues.

This clone was detected once. The chain carries TRBV27 and TRBJ2-4; D is perhaps TRBD1 (6 bases). With 6 bases removed from V and 2 bases from J, the gap between germline ends came to 8 bases. CDR1 is MNHEY, CDR2 SMNVEV, per germline (reference sequence). The CDR3 extends over 13 amino acids. The CDR3 bases are TGTGCCAGCAGAACAGGGTCCAAAAACATTCAGTACTTC. Its translation is CASRTGSKNIQYF.

This chain links TRBV11-3 with TRBJ2-5, with D possibly matching TRBD1 (6 bases). V lost 1 base and J lost 2, with 14 bases in between. The CDR3 length is 16 residues. CDR1 is SGHNT, CDR2 YENEEA, per germline. CDR3 in amino acids: CASSLGQRGTQETQYF. CDR3 nucleotide sequence: TGTGCCAGCAGCTTAGGTCAAAGGGGGACACAAGAGACCCAGTACTTC. The whole variable domain, filled in from reference TRBV11-3 and TRBJ2-5, reads EAGVVQSPRYKIIEKKQPVAFWCNPISGHNTLYWYLQNLGQGPELLIRYENEEAVDDSQLPKDRFSAERLKGVDSTLKIQPAELGDSAVYLCASSLGQRGTQETQYFGPGTRLLVL.

The gene calls are TRBV5-1 and TRBJ2-3; D is tentatively TRBD1 or TRBD2 (5 bases each). Trimming removed 0 bases at V and 0 bases at J, with 14 bases between. CDR1 is SGHRS and CDR2 is YFSETQ in the germline V gene. This CDR3 is 17 amino acids long. The CDR3 protein is CASSLVVVRGSTDTQYF. Here the CDR3 DNA reads TGCGCCAGCAGCTTGGTGGTCGTGAGGGGTAGCACAGATACGCAGTATTTT.

The rearrangement joins TRBV19 to TRBJ1-3, with D hard to call. The CDR3 spans 15 residues. Trimming removed 5 bases at V and 0 bases at J, with 11 bases between. The germline V gene encodes CDR1 LNHDA and CDR2 SQIVND (reference sequence). The CDR3 sequence is CASSEQKSSGNTIYF. The CDR3, as DNA: TGTGCCAGTAGTGAACAGAAGAGCTCTGGAAACACCATATATTTT.

The genes are TRBV28 and TRBJ1-1; D uncertain. With 4 bases removed from V and 5 bases from J, the gap between germline ends came to 11 bases. This CDR3 comprises 13 residues. Germline values: CDR1 MDHEN, CDR2 SYDVKM. CDR3 in amino acids: CASSSNPRTEAFF. The CDR3 nucleotides read TGTGCCAGCAGTTCGAATCCACGGACTGAAGCTTTCTTT. Filled out from reference TRBV28 and TRBJ1-1, the complete variable domain reads DVKVTQSSRYLVKRTGEKVFLECVQDMDHENMFWYRQDPGLGLRLIYFSYDVKMKEKGDIPEGYSVSREKKERFSLILESASTNQTSMYLCASSSNPRTEAFFGQGTRLTVV.

V usage is TRBV10-1 and J usage is TRBJ1-2; D gene ambiguous. V was clipped by 1 base and J by 0 bases, with 3 bases between them. CDR1 is WNHNN and CDR2 is SYGVQD in the germline V gene (reference sequence). The CDR3 loop spans 13 amino acids. CDR3 protein: CASSEFANYGYTF. The DNA of the CDR3 is TGCGCCAGCAGTGAGTTTGCTAACTATGGCTACACCTTC.

The V call is TRBV30, the J call TRBJ1-2; TRBD1 agrees at 7 bases. J lost 3 bases, V lost 4 bases, and 5 bases had no gene match. Looked up from germline, CDR1 is GTSNPN and CDR2 is SVGIG (reference sequence). The CDR3 extends over 13 amino acids. CDR3 protein: CAWTRGQHYGYTF. CDR3 DNA sequence: TGTGCCTGGACTCGGGGACAGCACTATGGCTACACCTTC.

The chain combines TRBV2 with TRBJ1-5; D possibly corresponds to TRBD1 (6 bases). V dropped 6 bases and J dropped 4 bases, with 13 bases sitting between them. The CDR3 spans 14 residues. Germline CDR1 and CDR2: SNHLY and FYNNEI. The CDR3 loop reads CASSREGGNQPQHF. As DNA, the CDR3 is TGTGCCAGCAGCCGTGAGGGGGGAAATCAGCCCCAGCATTTT.

The J gene is TRBJ2-5, the V gene TRBV6-5; 7 bases fit TRBD1. CDR3 length: 12 amino acids. The trim removed 9 bases at V and 7 bases at J, leaving 8 bases unmatched. Germline V lookup: CDR1 MNHEY, CDR2 SVGAGI. The CDR3 nucleotides read TGTGCCAGTTCACAGGGGAAGAGGACCCAGTACTTC. Amino acids: CASSQGKRTQYF.

The V and J genes are TRBV7-6 and TRBJ1-4, with D possibly matching TRBD1 (5 bases). Germline values: CDR1 SGHVS, CDR2 FNYEAQ. The CDR3 contains 15 residues. Trimming took 5 bases from V and 4 from J, leaving 14 bases between them. CDR3 in DNA: TGTGCCAGCAGCCTTACAGGCACCCTTAATGAAAAACTGTTTTTT. Translated: CASSLTGTLNEKLFF.

To note about this clone: This sample includes further DNA sequences coding for the same CDR3. The chain uses TRBV9 and TRBJ1-1; a weak D match, TRBD1 (5 bases). The CDR3 length is 12 residues. The germline V gene has CDR1 SGDLS and CDR2 YYNGEE. The V end lost 2 bases, the J end lost 4 bases, and 6 bases lay between the germline ends. CDR3 loop: CASSVGGTEAFF. CDR3 nucleotides: TGTGCCAGCAGCGTGGGGGGCACTGAAGCTTTCTTT.

The chain carries TRBV19 and TRBJ1-3; no reliable D call. Germline CDR1 reads LNHDA; CDR2 reads SQIVND (reference sequence). V lost 3 bases, J lost 0 bases, and 9 bases lay in between. CDR3 length: 15 residues. The CDR3 here is CASSIARSSGNTIYF. The CDR3 DNA sequence: TGTGCCAGTAGTATCGCCCGCAGCTCTGGAAACACCATATATTTT.

The chain recombines TRBV10-3 with TRBJ1-2, with TRBD1 as a possible D gene (5 bases). The germline gives CDR1 ENHRY, CDR2 SYGVKD. V was shortened by 6 bases and J by 3 bases, with 11 bases between the two germline ends. The CDR3 length is 13 residues. The CDR3 region is CAIRIQGDYGYTF. DNA of the CDR3: TGTGCCATCAGGATCCAGGGTGACTATGGCTACACCTTC.

The J gene is TRBJ2-5, the V gene TRBV14, with D uncertain. In germline, CDR1 is SGHDN, CDR2 FVKESK. The CDR3 consists of 13 residues. The V gene lost 4 bases and the J gene lost 2 bases, with 8 bases spanning the gap. CDR3 sequence reads: CASSPQPQETQYF. In DNA, the CDR3 is TGTGCCAGCAGCCCCCAGCCTCAAGAGACCCAGTACTTC. Using reference TRBV14 and TRBJ2-5 for the parts outside the CDR3, the full variable domain is EAGVTQFPSHSVIEKGQTVTLRCDPISGHDNLYWYRRVMGKEIKFLLHFVKESKQDESGMPNNRFLAERTGGTYSTLKVQPAELEDSGVYFCASSPQPQETQYFGPGTRLLVL.

This chain links TRBV5-4 with TRBJ2-7; the D gene is possibly TRBD2 (6 bases). The CDR3 is 15 residues long. V lost 2 bases and J 0 bases, leaving 12 bases between the germline ends. The V gene's germline CDR1 is SGHNT and CDR2 YYREEE (reference sequence). This CDR3 is CASSFAGLSSYEQYF. The CDR3 nucleotides read TGTGCCAGCAGCTTCGCGGGACTGAGCTCCTACGAGCAGTACTTC.